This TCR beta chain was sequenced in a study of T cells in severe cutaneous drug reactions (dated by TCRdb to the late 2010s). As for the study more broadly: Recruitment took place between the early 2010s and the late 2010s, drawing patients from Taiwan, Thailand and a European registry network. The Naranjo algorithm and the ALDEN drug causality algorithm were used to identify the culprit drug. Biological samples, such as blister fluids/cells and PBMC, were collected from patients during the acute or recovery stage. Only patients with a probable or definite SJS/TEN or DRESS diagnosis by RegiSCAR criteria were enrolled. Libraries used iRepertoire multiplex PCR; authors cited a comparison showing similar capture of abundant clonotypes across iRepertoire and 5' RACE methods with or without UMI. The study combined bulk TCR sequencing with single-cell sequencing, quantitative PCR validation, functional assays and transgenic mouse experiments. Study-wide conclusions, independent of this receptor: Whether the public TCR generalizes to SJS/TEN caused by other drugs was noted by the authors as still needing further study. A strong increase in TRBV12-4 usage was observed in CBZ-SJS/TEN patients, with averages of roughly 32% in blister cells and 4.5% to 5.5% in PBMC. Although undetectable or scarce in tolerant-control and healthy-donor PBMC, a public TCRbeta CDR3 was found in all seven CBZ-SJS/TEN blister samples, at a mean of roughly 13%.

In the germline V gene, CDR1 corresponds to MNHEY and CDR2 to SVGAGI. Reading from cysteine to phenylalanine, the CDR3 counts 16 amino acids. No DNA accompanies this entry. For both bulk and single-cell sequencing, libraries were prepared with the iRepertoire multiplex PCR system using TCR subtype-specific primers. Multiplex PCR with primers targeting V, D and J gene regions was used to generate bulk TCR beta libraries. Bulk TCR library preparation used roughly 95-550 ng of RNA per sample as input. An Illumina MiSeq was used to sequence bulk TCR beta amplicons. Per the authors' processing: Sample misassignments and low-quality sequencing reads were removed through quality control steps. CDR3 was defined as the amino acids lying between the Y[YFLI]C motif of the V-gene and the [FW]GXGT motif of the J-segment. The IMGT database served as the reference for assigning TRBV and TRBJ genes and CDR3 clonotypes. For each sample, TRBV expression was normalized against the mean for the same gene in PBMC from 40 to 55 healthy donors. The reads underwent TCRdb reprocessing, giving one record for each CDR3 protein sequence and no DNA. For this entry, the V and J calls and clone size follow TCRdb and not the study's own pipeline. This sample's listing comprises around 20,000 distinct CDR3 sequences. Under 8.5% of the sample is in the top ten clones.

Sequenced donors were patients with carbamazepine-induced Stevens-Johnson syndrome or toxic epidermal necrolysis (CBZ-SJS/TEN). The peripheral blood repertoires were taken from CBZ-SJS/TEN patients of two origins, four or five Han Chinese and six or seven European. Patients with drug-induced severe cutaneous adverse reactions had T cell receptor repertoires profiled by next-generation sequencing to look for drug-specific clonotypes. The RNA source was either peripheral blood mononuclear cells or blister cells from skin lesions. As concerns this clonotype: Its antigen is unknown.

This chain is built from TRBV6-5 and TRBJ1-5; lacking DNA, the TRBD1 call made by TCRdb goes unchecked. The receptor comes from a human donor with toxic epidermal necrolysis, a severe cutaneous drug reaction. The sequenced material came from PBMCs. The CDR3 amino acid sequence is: CASSPRTDRFNQPQHF.